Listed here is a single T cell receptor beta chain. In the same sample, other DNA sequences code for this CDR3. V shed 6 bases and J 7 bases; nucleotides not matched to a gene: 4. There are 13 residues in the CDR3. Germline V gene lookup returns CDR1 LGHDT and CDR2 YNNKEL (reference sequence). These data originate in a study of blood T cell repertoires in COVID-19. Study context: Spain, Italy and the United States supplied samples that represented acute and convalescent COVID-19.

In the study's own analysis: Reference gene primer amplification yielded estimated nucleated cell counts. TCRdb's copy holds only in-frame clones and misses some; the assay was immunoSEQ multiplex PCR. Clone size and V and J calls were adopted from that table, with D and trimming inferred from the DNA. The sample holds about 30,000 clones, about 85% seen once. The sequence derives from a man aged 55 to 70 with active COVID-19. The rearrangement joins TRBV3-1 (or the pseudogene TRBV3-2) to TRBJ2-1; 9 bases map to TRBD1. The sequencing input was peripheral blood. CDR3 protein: CASSRDRVNEQFF. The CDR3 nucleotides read TGTGCCAGCAGTCGGGACAGGGTAAATGAGCAGTTCTTC.